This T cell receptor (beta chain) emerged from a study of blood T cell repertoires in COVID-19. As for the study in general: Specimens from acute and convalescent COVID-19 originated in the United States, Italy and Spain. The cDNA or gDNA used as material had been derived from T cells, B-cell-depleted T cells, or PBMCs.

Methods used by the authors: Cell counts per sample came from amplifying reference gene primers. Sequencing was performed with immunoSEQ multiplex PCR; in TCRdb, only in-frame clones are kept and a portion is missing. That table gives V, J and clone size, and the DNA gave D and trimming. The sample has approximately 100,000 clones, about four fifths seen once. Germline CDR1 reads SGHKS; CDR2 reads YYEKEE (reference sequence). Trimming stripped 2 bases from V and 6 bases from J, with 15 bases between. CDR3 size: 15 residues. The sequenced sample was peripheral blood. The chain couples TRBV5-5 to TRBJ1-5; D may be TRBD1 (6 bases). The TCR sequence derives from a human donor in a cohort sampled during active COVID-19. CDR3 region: CASSFSPGEGQPQHF. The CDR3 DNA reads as TGTGCCAGCAGCTTTTCGCCAGGGGAGGGTCAGCCCCAGCATTTT.